A single sample gave rise to the 22 T cell receptor beta chains below, sequenced in a study of blood T cell repertoires in COVID-19. Data came from immunoSEQ multiplex PCR; TCRdb stores just in-frame clones and leaves some out. The table includes about 410,000 clones, roughly 90% detected once. The sequenced sample was peripheral blood. These receptors originate from a middle-aged woman with COVID-19, enrolled during active disease.

The CDR3 protein is CASSVTRFYNSPLHF. The CDR3 nucleotides read TGTGCCAGCAGCGTAACCAGGTTTTATAATTCACCCCTCCACTTT. The V and J genes are TRBV9 and TRBJ1-6; D gene uncertain. Germline V lookup: CDR1 SGDLS, CDR2 YYNGEE. Trimming pared 1 base from V and 4 bases from J, leaving 9 bases between. The CDR3 consists of 15 residues.

A remark on this clone: Other DNA sequences in this specimen translate into the identical CDR3. The rearrangement joins TRBV20-1 to TRBJ2-1; possibly TRBD2 for D (5 bases). Germline assignment: CDR1 DFQATT and CDR2 SNEGSKA (reference sequence). The V gene lost 6 bases and the J gene lost 7 bases, with 7 bases spanning the gap. This CDR3 has 10 residues. Here the CDR3 reads CSATGNEQFF. Here the CDR3 DNA reads TGCAGTGCCACGGGGAATGAGCAGTTCTTC.

The CDR3 loop is CASSFPLAGGYEQYF. CDR3 sequence (DNA): TGTGCCAGCAGCTTCCCCCTAGCGGGGGGCTACGAGCAGTACTTC. The gene calls are TRBV7-2 and TRBJ2-7, with 11 bases aligning to TRBD2. Trimming removed 3 bases from V and 3 bases from J; junction bases left unmatched: 4. This CDR3 spans 15 amino acids. Germline CDR1 reads SGHTA; CDR2 reads FQGNSA.

The rearrangement links TRBV6-5 to TRBJ1-2; D is possibly TRBD1 (5 bases). This CDR3 spans 13 amino acids. The germline V gene has CDR1 MNHEY and CDR2 SVGAGI. Trimming took 2 bases from V and 8 from J, leaving 12 bases between them. CDR3 protein: CASSYTGRGGYTF. The CDR3 bases are TGTGCCAGCAGTTACACCGGCCGGGGGGGCTACACCTTC.

This rearrangement joins TRBV12-3 or TRBV12-4 to TRBJ1-5; D is undetermined. V was trimmed by 3 bases and J by 8 bases, leaving 11 bases between them. This CDR3 has 13 amino acids. The CDR3 DNA reads TGTGCCAGCAGTTTTTTGAGTATCGAGCCCCAGCATTTT. Translation gives CASSFLSIEPQHF.

The J gene is TRBJ2-7, the V gene TRBV27; a possible D gene is TRBD2 (5 bases). The CDR3 runs to 16 residues. The V and J ends lost 2 bases and 2 bases respectively, with 16 bases between them. Germline lookup yields CDR1 MNHEY and CDR2 SMNVEV (reference sequence). CDR3 nucleotides: TGTGCCAGCAGTTTAGTCCCCGGCGGGCTTACCTACGAGCAGTACTTC. Amino acid sequence: CASSLVPGGLTYEQYF.

The chain uses TRBV3-1 (or the pseudogene TRBV3-2) and TRBJ1-5, with D perhaps TRBD1 (5 bases). Trimming removed 0 bases at V and 5 bases at J, with 8 bases between. The CDR3 has 14 residues. Germline values: CDR1 LGHDT, CDR2 YNNKEL (reference sequence). This chain's CDR3 is CASSQDRGHQPQHF. The CDR3 DNA follows: TGTGCCAGCAGCCAAGATAGGGGCCATCAGCCCCAGCATTTT.

The chain combines TRBV29-1 with TRBJ2-1, with D hard to call. Germline assignment: CDR1 SQVTM and CDR2 ANQGSEA. The CDR3 sequence is 13 residues long. With 1 base removed from V and 3 bases from J, the gap between germline ends came to 7 bases. DNA of the CDR3: TGCAGCGTTGAAGCGACATACTACAATGAGCAGTTCTTC. Translation: CSVEATYYNEQFF.

The DNA for the CDR3 is TGCAGCGTGGACAGATTGAACACTGAAGCTTTCTTT. It codes for CSVDRLNTEAFF. This chain connects TRBV29-1 to TRBJ1-1, with TRBD1 as a possible D gene (6 bases). V was shortened by 6 bases and J by 0 bases, with 8 bases between the two germline ends. From germline, CDR1 is SQVTM and CDR2 ANQGSEA. The CDR3 contains 12 residues.

In this sample, this clone turned up once. The chain uses TRBV11-3 and TRBJ2-2; possibly TRBD2 for D (7 bases). The ends were cut back, 0 bases at V and 5 bases at J, with 16 bases in the middle. The CDR3 has 17 residues. Germline CDR1 is SGHNT and CDR2 is YENEEA. The CDR3 spells CASSLDTGGARTGELFF. The CDR3 bases are TGTGCCAGCAGCTTAGATACGGGGGGCGCGAGGACCGGGGAGCTGTTTTTT.

The CDR3 here is CASSFGQNYGYTF. CDR3 bases: TGTGCCAGCAGTTTTGGGCAAAACTATGGCTACACCTTC. The J gene is TRBJ1-2, the V gene TRBV27; unclear D gene. Looked up from germline, CDR1 is MNHEY and CDR2 is SMNVEV (reference sequence). Trimming cost V 3 bases and J 2 bases, with 7 bases left between them. CDR3 length: 13 amino acids.

As DNA, the CDR3 is TGTGCCACCAGCAGAGAAACAGGGGATTACTATGGCTACACCTTC. Translating gives CATSRETGDYYGYTF. This rearrangement joins TRBV15 to TRBJ1-2, with TRBD1 matching 7 bases. The length of the CDR3 is 15 residues. Losses at the gene ends were 0 bases for V and 3 bases for J; bases not matched to a gene: 4. Germline V gene lookup returns CDR1 LNHNV and CDR2 YYDKDF (reference sequence).

CDR3 DNA sequence: TGTGCCAGCAGTGGACAGAGAGGGGCTCAGCCCCAGCATTTT. It is translated as CASSGQRGAQPQHF. The chain employs TRBV28 and TRBJ1-5, with D possibly TRBD1 on 6 matching bases. This CDR3 spans 14 amino acids. Looked up from germline, CDR1 is MDHEN and CDR2 is SYDVKM. Between the trimmed V and J ends, which lost 5 bases and 6 bases, there was a span of 14 bases. Full variable domain (missing parts from reference TRBV28 and TRBJ1-5): DVKVTQSSRYLVKRTGEKVFLECVQDMDHENMFWYRQDPGLGLRLIYFSYDVKMKEKGDIPEGYSVSREKKERFSLILESASTNQTSMYLCASSGQRGAQPQHFGDGTRLSIL.

The V and J genes are TRBV7-9 and TRBJ2-1; TRBD1 aligns across 11 bases. Unmatched junction bases numbered 1, after V lost 2 bases and J lost 4 bases. This CDR3 has 15 residues. CDR1 is SEHNR and CDR2 is FQNEAQ in the germline V gene (reference sequence). CDR3 nucleotides: TGTGCCAGCAGCTTAAGGGACAGGGGGTACAATGAGCAGTTCTTC. It codes for CASSLRDRGYNEQFF.

The rearrangement uses TRBV6-4 and TRBJ1-6; 9 bases map to TRBD1. This CDR3 contains 14 residues. Germline CDR1 is MRHNA and CDR2 is SNTAGT. V trimming: 9 bases; J trimming: 7 bases; junction bases outside the gene matches: 7. The CDR3 protein is CASGTGFGNSPLHF. The CDR3, as DNA: TGTGCCAGTGGGACAGGGTTTGGAAATTCACCCCTCCACTTT.

Remarks on this clone: The germline gene is not matched at one end of the junction; a read error may be the cause. The gene calls are TRBV5-1 and TRBJ1-2, with D possibly TRBD1 on 6 matching bases. The CDR3 is 15 amino acids. In germline, CDR1 is SGHRS, CDR2 YFSETQ. The CDR3: CASSYYEGQGTPKAF. The CDR3 DNA follows: TGCGCCAGCAGCTACTATGAGGGGCAGGGGACGCCCAAGGCCTTC.

The chain links TRBV19 to TRBJ2-3; 7 bases line up with TRBD1. Germline V gene data show CDR1 as LNHDA and CDR2 as SQIVND (reference sequence). This CDR3 has 15 amino acids. After removal of 8 bases from V and 8 bases from J, the junction contained 16 bases not matched to a gene. The CDR3 DNA reads TGTGCCAGTGGCCGGGACAGTCGTTCGCAGGGTACGCAGTATTTT. It encodes CASGRDSRSQGTQYF.

The rearrangement uses TRBV27 and TRBJ1-1; D is ambiguous. The CDR3 loop spans 14 amino acids. Between the trimmed V and J ends, which lost 7 bases and 1 base, there was a span of 13 bases. The germline gives CDR1 MNHEY, CDR2 SMNVEV (reference sequence). The CDR3 nucleotides read TGTGCCAGCACTTGGGGAGCCACGAACACTGAAGCTTTCTTT. It is translated as CASTWGATNTEAFF.

The V and J genes are TRBV6-2 or TRBV6-3 and TRBJ2-2, with TRBD2 matching over 7 bases. The trim removed 5 bases at V and 5 bases at J, leaving 8 bases unmatched. This CDR3 spans 15 amino acids. Germline V CDR1 and CDR2: MNHEY, SVGEGT. The CDR3 DNA reads as TGTGCCAGCAGTAGACTAGCCCATGCGACCGGGGAGCTGTTTTTT. It specifies CASSRLAHATGELFF.

The CDR3 nucleotides are TGTGCCAGCAGCGCCGGACAGGGGGTAGATACGCAGTATTTT. This codes for CASSAGQGVDTQYF. V and J are TRBV5-5 and TRBJ2-3, with 10 bases fitting TRBD1. The V and J ends lost 4 bases and 5 bases, in that order; junction bases with no gene match: 4. This CDR3 contains 14 residues. From germline, CDR1 is SGHKS and CDR2 YYEKEE (reference sequence). The whole variable domain, remainder taken from reference TRBV5-5 and TRBJ2-3, is DAGVTQSPTHLIKTRGQQVTLRCSPISGHKSVSWYQQVLGQGPQFIFQYYEKEERGRGNFPDRFSARQFPNYSSELNVNALLLGDSALYLCASSAGQGVDTQYFGPGTRLTVL.

The chain links TRBV27 to TRBJ1-2; 7 bases align to TRBD1. Trimming at V came to 7 bases and at J to 6 bases, leaving 8 bases not matched to a gene. Germline-derived CDR1 and CDR2 are MNHEY and SMNVEV (reference sequence). The CDR3 runs 13 residues. The CDR3 DNA is TGTGCCAGCACAGGGGACAGAATTCATGGCTACACCTTC. Translated, it gives CASTGDRIHGYTF.

This sequence joins TRBV5-4 and TRBJ2-7; a possible D gene is TRBD1 (6 bases). The CDR3 totals 14 residues. From germline, CDR1 is SGHNT and CDR2 YYREEE (reference sequence). Deletions cut 3 bases from V and 6 bases from J, with 16 bases between. The CDR3 nucleotides read TGTGCCAGCAGCTCACGGGACACGGCCGGCGAGCAGTACTTC. This translates into CASSSRDTAGEQYF.